This entry concerns a single TCR beta chain. This CDR3 has 12 amino acids. The TRB cDNA libraries were prepared by 5' RACE with UMI labels. TCRdb re-called the 5' RACE reads and shows each CDR3 protein once, DNA omitted. In all, the sample yields about 130,000 distinct CDR3 sequences. This sample was included in a study of CXCR3-negative and CXCR3-positive naive CD8 T cells. The genes are TRBV12-3 or TRBV12-4 and TRBJ2-7; TCRdb names TRBD1, which stays unverified in the absence of DNA. Sequencing was performed on naive CXCR3- CD8+ T cells from blood. Subset denoted: CD45RO-CCR7+CD27+CD95- naive CD8+ T cells lacking CXCR3 (TNR3-). This receptor was identified in a human donor in good health. Some clones in this sample may be carry-over from other donors' samples. CDR3 region: CASRNGGYEQYF.